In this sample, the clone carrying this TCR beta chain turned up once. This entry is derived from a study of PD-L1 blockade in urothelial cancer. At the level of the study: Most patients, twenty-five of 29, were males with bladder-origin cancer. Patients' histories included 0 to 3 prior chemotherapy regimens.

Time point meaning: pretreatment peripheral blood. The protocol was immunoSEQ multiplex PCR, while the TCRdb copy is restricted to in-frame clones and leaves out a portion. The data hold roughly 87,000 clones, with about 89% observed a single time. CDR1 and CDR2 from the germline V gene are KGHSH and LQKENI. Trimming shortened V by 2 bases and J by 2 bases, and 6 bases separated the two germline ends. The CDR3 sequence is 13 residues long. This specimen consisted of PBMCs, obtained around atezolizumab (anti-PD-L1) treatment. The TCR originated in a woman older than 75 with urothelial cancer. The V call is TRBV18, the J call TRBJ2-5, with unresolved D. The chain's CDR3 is CASSPEIQETQYF. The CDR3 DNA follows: TGTGCCAGCTCACCAGAGATACAAGAGACCCAGTACTTC. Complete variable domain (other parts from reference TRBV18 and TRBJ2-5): NAGVMQNPRHLVRRRGQEARLRCSPMKGHSHVYWYRQLPEEGLKFMVYLQKENIIDESGMPKERFSAEFPKEGPSILRIQQVVRGDSAAYFCASSPEIQETQYFGPGTRLLVL.